The 15 T cell receptor beta chains below were found in one sample sequenced in a study of blood T cell repertoires in COVID-19 (dated by TCRdb to the early 2020s). Receptors were amplified or captured by the immunoSEQ multiplex PCR assay. Held by TCRdb, this immuneACCESS table contains in-frame sequences only and omits some clones. Under half of the omission traces to an unresolved V gene where checked; the cause of the rest is unknown. The sample table shows fewer than 200,000 clones, and roughly 88% are seen once. The ten largest make up about 5% of the sample. Material: peripheral blood. The receptors derive from a man in his late teens or twenties with COVID-19, enrolled during active disease.

This sequence joins TRBV27 and TRBJ2-7, with 7 bases that match TRBD1. J gave up 5 bases and V 3 bases, and 7 bases lay outside the gene matches. Germline loops: CDR1 MNHEY, CDR2 SMNVEV (reference sequence). The CDR3 is made up of 14 amino acids. CDR3 in DNA: TGTGCCAGCAGTTTCGGTGGCAGGGGGAACGAGCAGTACTTC. Protein: CASSFGGRGNEQYF.

The genes are TRBV5-1 and TRBJ1-1; possible D gene TRBD1, 5 bases. CDR3 length: 13 residues. Looked up from germline, CDR1 is SGHRS and CDR2 is YFSETQ. Deletions cut 4 bases from V and 7 bases from J, with 14 bases between. As DNA, the CDR3 is TGCGCCAGCAGCCTCAGCCAGGGATATGAAGCTTTCTTT. Its translation is CASSLSQGYEAFF.

The chain uses TRBV25-1 and TRBJ1-6; possible D gene TRBD1, 6 bases. Germline CDR1 and CDR2: MGHDK and SYGVNS. Deletions cut 2 bases from V and 9 bases from J, with 11 bases between. The CDR3 runs 14 residues. CDR3 DNA: TGTGCCAGCAGTGAACGGGGACACCTTTCACCCCTCCACTTT. It specifies CASSERGHLSPLHF.

This chain links TRBV6-2 or TRBV6-3 with TRBJ1-5, with a weak D call TRBD1 (5 bases). This CDR3 has 15 residues. Germline assignment: CDR1 MNHEY and CDR2 SVGEGT. The V and J ends lost 2 bases and 2 bases respectively, with 10 bases between them. The CDR3 DNA reads as TGTGCCAGCAGTTACAGCGGAGGGGGCAATCAGCCCCAGCATTTT. This gives the protein CASSYSGGGNQPQHF.

The chain couples TRBV9 to TRBJ1-2, with TRBD1 as a possible D gene (6 bases). The V end lost 3 bases, the J end lost 4 bases, and 16 bases lay between the germline ends. Germline V CDR1 and CDR2: SGDLS, YYNGEE. The CDR3 is 15 residues long. Here the CDR3 DNA reads TGTGCCAGCAGCGCCCATCATACGGACAGCTATGGCTACACCTTC. Protein sequence: CASSAHHTDSYGYTF.

CDR3 bases: TGTGCCAGCAGTCCCCTTACCGGCCGGGGTCGCTCCTATAATTCACCCCTCCACTTT. This gives the protein CASSPLTGRGRSYNSPLHF. The genes are TRBV6-6 and TRBJ1-6; D is ambiguous. Germline V gives CDR1 MNHNY, CDR2 SVGAGI (reference sequence). This CDR3 comprises 19 residues. V gave up 5 bases and J gave up 0 bases, with 20 bases separating them.

The V gene is TRBV7-9, the J gene TRBJ1-1; D not certain. The V and J ends lost 1 base and 7 bases respectively, with 16 bases between them. Germline V CDR1 and CDR2: SEHNR, FQNEAQ (reference sequence). The CDR3 spans 15 residues. The DNA of the CDR3 is TGTGCCAGCAGCTTAGGACACGACGGGGTCCTTGAAGCTTTCTTT. Protein: CASSLGHDGVLEAFF.

In nucleotides, the CDR3 is TGTGCCAGCAGCGCTACCCCCGGTGGAGGGGGCGGTGGCTACACCTTC. Residues: CASSATPGGGGGGYTF. This chain links TRBV7-2 with TRBJ1-2, with 7 bases fitting TRBD1. CDR3 size: 16 residues. Unmatched junction bases numbered 16, after V lost 5 bases and J lost 7 bases. In germline, CDR1 is SGHTA, CDR2 FQGNSA.

The rearrangement links TRBV11-3 to TRBJ2-3, with TRBD1 identical over 11 bases. This CDR3 has 15 amino acids. The ends lost 3 bases at V and 3 bases at J; junction bases unmatched: 2. Germline V lookup: CDR1 SGHNT, CDR2 YENEEA. The CDR3 loop is CASSLGQGVTDTQYF. CDR3 coding DNA: TGTGCCAGCAGCTTGGGACAGGGGGTAACAGATACGCAGTATTTT. The whole variable domain, remainder taken from reference TRBV11-3 and TRBJ2-3, is EAGVVQSPRYKIIEKKQPVAFWCNPISGHNTLYWYLQNLGQGPELLIRYENEEAVDDSQLPKDRFSAERLKGVDSTLKIQPAELGDSAVYLCASSLGQGVTDTQYFGPGTRLTVL.

V is TRBV9 and J is TRBJ2-7, with 8 positions matching TRBD1. CDR3 size: 19 residues. Trimming removed 0 bases from V and 2 bases from J; junction bases left unmatched: 16. Germline lookup yields CDR1 SGDLS and CDR2 YYNGEE. Written as DNA, the CDR3 is TGTGCCAGCAGCGTAGTGTCAGGGGGCCCCTATTCTATACCCTACGAGCAGTACTTC. It codes for CASSVVSGGPYSIPYEQYF.

The chain recombines TRBV7-9 with TRBJ2-5, with a tentative D call TRBD1 (6 bases). The length of the CDR3 is 18 residues. Per the germline V gene, CDR1 is SEHNR and CDR2 is FQNEAQ (reference sequence). Trimming removed 1 base at V and 2 bases at J, with 20 bases between. This CDR3 is CASSLGASFGTLQETQYF. In nucleotides, the CDR3 is TGTGCCAGCAGCTTAGGGGCCTCTTTCGGGACATTGCAAGAGACCCAGTACTTC.

This chain links TRBV27 with TRBJ2-7; D perhaps matches TRBD2 (6 bases). Trimming left V 10 bases short and J 0 bases short, with 16 bases between. CDR1 is MNHEY and CDR2 is SMNVEV in the germline V gene (reference sequence). CDR3 length: 14 amino acids. CDR3 nucleotide sequence: TGTGCCACGCGGAGGCGGGGACCCTCCTACGAGCAGTACTTC. Translated: CATRRRGPSYEQYF.

The CDR3 DNA reads TGTGCCAGCAGCTTAGAGAACTTATCCTACGAGCAGTACTTC. Translating gives CASSLENLSYEQYF. The rearrangement links TRBV11-2 to TRBJ2-7, with D uncertain. Trimming took 0 bases from V and 1 from J, leaving 7 bases between them. Germline CDR1 SGHAT, CDR2 FQNNGV. CDR3 length: 14 residues.

This chain connects TRBV27 to TRBJ2-1; 7 bases are shared with TRBD1. There are 15 residues in the CDR3. Germline V CDR1 and CDR2: MNHEY, SMNVEV (reference sequence). Trimming removed 5 bases from V and 6 bases from J; junction bases left unmatched: 10. The DNA for the CDR3 is TGTGCCAGCAGTCCGACAGGGAAGTCTGGCAATGAGCAGTTCTTC. Protein: CASSPTGKSGNEQFF.

The chain couples TRBV4-1 to TRBJ1-5, with a tentative D call TRBD1 (5 bases). Trimming cost V 1 base and J 1 base, with 17 bases left between them. The CDR3 is 18 residues long. Germline assignment: CDR1 MGHRA and CDR2 YSYEKL. The CDR3 protein is CASSQGRVGQGSNQPQHF. The CDR3 DNA reads TGCGCCAGCAGCCAAGGCCGGGTGGGTCAGGGCAGCAATCAGCCCCAGCATTTT.